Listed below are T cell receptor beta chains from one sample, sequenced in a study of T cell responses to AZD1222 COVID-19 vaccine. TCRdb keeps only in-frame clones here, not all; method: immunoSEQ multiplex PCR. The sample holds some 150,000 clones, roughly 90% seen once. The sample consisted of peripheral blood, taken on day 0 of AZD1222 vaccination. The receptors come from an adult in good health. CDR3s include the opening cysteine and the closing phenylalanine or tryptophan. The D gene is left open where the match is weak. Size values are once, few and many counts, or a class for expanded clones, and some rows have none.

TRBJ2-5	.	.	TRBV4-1	CASSQLGSKETQYF	TGCGCCAGCAGCCAGCTGGGGAGTAAGGAGACCCAGTACTTC
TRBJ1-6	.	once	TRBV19	CASRDSQRSPLHF	TGTGCCAGTAGGGACAGTCAGAGGTCACCCCTCCACTTT
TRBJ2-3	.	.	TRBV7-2	CASSLGQLDTQYF	TGTGCCAGCAGCTTAGGCCAGTTGGATACGCAGTATTTT
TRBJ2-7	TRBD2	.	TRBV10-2	CASSEGLAGVLGYEQYF	TGCGCCAGCAGTGAGGGACTAGCGGGAGTTTTAGGCTACGAGCAGTACTTC
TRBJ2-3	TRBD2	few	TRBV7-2	CASSLGTSGDTQYF	TGTGCCAGCAGCTTAGGGACTAGCGGGGATACGCAGTATTTT
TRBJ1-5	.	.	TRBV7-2	CASSLVGGEGNQPQHF	TGTGCCAGCAGCTTAGTAGGTGGCGAGGGGAATCAGCCCCAGCATTTT
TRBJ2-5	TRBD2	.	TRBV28	CASSFGGEETQYF	TGTGCCAGCAGTTTCGGGGGGGAAGAGACCCAGTACTTC
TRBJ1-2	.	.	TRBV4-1	CASSQGLGQSFYGYTF	TGCGCCAGCAGCCAGGGGCTGGGACAAAGCTTCTATGGCTACACCTTC
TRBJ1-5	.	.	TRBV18	CASSPLPDSNQPQHF	TGTGCCAGCTCACCACTACCGGATAGCAATCAGCCCCAGCATTTT
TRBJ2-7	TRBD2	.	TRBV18	CASSLTSGLYEQYF	TGTGCCAGCTCACTAACTAGCGGGCTGTACGAGCAGTACTTC
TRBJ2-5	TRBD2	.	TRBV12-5	CASGLAAGVAETQYF	TGTGCTAGTGGTTTGGCAGCGGGAGTAGCAGAGACCCAGTACTTC
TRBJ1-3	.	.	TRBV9	CASSPESSGNTIYF	TGTGCCAGCAGCCCGGAAAGCTCTGGAAACACCATATATTTT
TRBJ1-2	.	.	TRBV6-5	CASSYSAGKNYGYTF	TGTGCCAGCAGTTACTCCGCAGGGAAAAACTATGGCTACACCTTC
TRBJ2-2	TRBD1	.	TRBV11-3	CASSRQGRDGTGELFF	TGTGCCAGCAGTCGACAGGGGCGGGATGGAACCGGGGAGCTGTTTTTT
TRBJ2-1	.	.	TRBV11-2	CASSSLSFRQYEQFF	TGTGCCAGCAGCTCGCTTAGTTTTAGGCAATATGAGCAGTTCTTC
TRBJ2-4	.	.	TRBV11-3	CASSSRETPQDIQYF	TGTGCCAGCAGCTCGCGGGAAACACCTCAAGACATTCAGTACTTC
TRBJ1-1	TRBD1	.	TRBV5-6	CASSLVPGGSNTEAFF	TGTGCCAGCAGCTTGGTCCCAGGGGGCTCGAACACTGAAGCTTTCTTT
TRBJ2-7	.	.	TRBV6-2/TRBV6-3	CASSWLAGYGGRSYEQYF	TGTGCCAGCAGTTGGCTTGCGGGTTACGGGGGTCGGTCCTACGAGCAGTACTTC
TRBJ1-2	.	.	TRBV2	CASSAVLLNYGYTF	TGTGCCAGCAGTGCAGTCTTGCTGAACTATGGCTACACCTTC
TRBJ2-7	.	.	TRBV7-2	CASSLALYEQYF	TGTGCCAGCAGCTTAGCCCTGTACGAGCAGTACTTC
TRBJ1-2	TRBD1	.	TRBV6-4	CASSESTGGSYGYTF	TGTGCCAGCAGTGAATCAACAGGGGGGAGCTATGGCTACACCTTC
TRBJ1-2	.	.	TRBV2	CASSYGGRQNDYGYTF	TGTGCCAGCAGTTACGGGGGGCGGCAGAACGACTATGGCTACACCTTC
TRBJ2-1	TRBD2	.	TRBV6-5	CASSYTGLAGADEQFF	TGTGCCAGCAGTTACACGGGACTAGCGGGAGCTGATGAGCAGTTCTTC
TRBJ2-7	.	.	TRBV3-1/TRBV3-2	CASSQGQGGSYEQYF	TGTGCCAGCAGCCAAGGTCAAGGGGGGTCCTACGAGCAGTACTTC
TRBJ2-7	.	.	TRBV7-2	CASSPGPSREQYF	TGTGCCAGCAGCCCAGGACCCTCTCGCGAGCAGTACTTC
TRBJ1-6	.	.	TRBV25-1	CASSPGTNSPLHF	TGTGCCAGCAGTCCAGGTACTAATTCACCCCTCCACTTT
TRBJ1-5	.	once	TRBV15	CATRQGISQPQHF	TGTGCCACCAGACAGGGAATAAGTCAGCCCCAGCATTTT
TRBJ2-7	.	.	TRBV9	CASSPRSEYEQYF	TGTGCCAGCAGTCCTCGTTCGGAATACGAGCAGTACTTC
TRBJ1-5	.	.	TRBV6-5	CASSPGLSNQPQHF	TGTGCCAGCAGTCCCGGGCTTAGCAATCAGCCCCAGCATTTT
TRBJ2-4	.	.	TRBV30	CAWSAPPPAYQNIQYF	TGTGCCTGGAGTGCTCCCCCCCCCGCATACCAAAACATTCAGTACTTC
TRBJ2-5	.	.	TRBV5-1	CASSLGWGETQYF	TGCGCCAGCAGCTTGGGCTGGGGGGAGACCCAGTACTTC
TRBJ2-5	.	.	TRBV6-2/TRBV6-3	CASSLSFRAMGETQYF	TGTGCCAGCAGCCTTTCTTTCCGGGCCATGGGAGAGACCCAGTACTTC
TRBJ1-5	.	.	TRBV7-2	CASSLGYSNQPQHF	TGTGCCAGCAGCTTGGGGTATAGCAATCAGCCCCAGCATTTT
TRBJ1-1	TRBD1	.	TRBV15	CATIQGYNTEAFF	TGTGCCACCATACAGGGGTATAACACTGAAGCTTTCTTT
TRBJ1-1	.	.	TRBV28	CASSLSSEAFF	TGTGCCAGCAGTTTAAGCTCTGAAGCTTTCTTT
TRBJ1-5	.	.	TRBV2	CASSRDRSTIQPQHF	TGTGCCAGCAGCAGGGACCGGTCTACAATACAGCCCCAGCATTTT
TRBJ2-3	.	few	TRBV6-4	CASSDSVGSSSDTQYF	TGTGCCAGCAGTGACTCTGTAGGATCTTCATCAGATACGCAGTATTTT
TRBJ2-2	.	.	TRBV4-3	CASSQDAAGRAGELFF	TGCGCCAGCAGCCAAGATGCCGCTGGTAGGGCCGGGGAGCTGTTTTTT
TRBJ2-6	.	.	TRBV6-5	CASGTGSGANVLTF	TGTGCCAGCGGTACAGGGTCTGGGGCCAACGTCCTGACTTTC
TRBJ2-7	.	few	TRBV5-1	CASSSTGSPYEQYF	TGCGCCAGCAGCTCCACAGGGTCCCCCTACGAGCAGTACTTC
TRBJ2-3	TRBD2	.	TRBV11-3	CASSLDPSGGDTSTDTQYF	TGTGCCAGCAGCTTAGACCCATCGGGGGGTGATACTAGCACAGATACGCAGTATTTT
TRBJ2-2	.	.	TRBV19	CASSRQYTGELFF	TGTGCCAGTAGTAGGCAGTACACCGGGGAGCTGTTTTTT
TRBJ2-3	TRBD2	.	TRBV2	CASTRTSGGAWDTQYF	TGTGCCAGCACCAGGACTAGCGGGGGGGCCTGGGATACGCAGTATTTT
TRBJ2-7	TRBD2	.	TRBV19	CASSMIAGGSYEQYF	TGTGCCAGTAGTATGATAGCGGGAGGTTCCTACGAGCAGTACTTC
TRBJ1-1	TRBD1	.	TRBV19	CASSMGQGSDF	TGTGCCAGTAGTATGGGACAGGGGTCGGATTTT
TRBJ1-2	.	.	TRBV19	CATQPTQAYGYTF	TGTGCCACCCAACCGACGCAAGCCTATGGCTACACCTTC
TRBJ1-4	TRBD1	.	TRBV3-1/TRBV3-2	CASSGRGTVNEKLFF	TGTGCCAGCAGCGGACGCGGGACAGTAAATGAAAAACTGTTTTTT